These 28 T cell receptor beta chains came from one sample sequenced in a study of monozygotic twins with cystic fibrosis. TCRdb keeps only in-frame clones here, not all; method: immunoSEQ multiplex PCR. Found here are 30,000 to 35,000 clones, approximately 70% of them singletons; the top ten hold over 0.75%. Sequencing was carried out using blood. Receptors originate from a girl aged 10-17 years with cystic fibrosis.

This rearrangement joins TRBV7-9 to TRBJ2-5; D tentatively fits TRBD1 or TRBD2 (5 bases each). The CDR3 totals 12 residues. Germline CDR1 SEHNR, CDR2 FQNEAQ (reference sequence). The CDR3 nucleotides read TGTGCAGCGGAAGGGGCAACCCAGACCCAGTACTTC. As protein: CAAEGATQTQYF.

A few counts support this clone. This chain joins TRBV7-2 and TRBJ2-7; TRBD2 is a possible D gene (6 bases). There are 15 residues in the CDR3. Germline CDR1 is SGHTA and CDR2 is FQGNSA. The V gene lost 1 base and the J gene lost 2 bases, with 12 bases spanning the gap. The CDR3 sequence: CASSLGSGPTYEQYF. As DNA, the CDR3 is TGTGCCAGCAGCTTAGGAAGCGGGCCTACCTACGAGCAGTACTTC.

The chain uses TRBV7-6 and TRBJ2-5; maybe TRBD1 (6 bases). Germline V CDR1 and CDR2: SGHVS, FNYEAQ. With 2 bases removed from V and 0 bases from J, the gap between germline ends came to 22 bases. This CDR3 region has 19 residues. The CDR3 bases are TGTGCCAGCAGCTTAACAAGAGGTTGGGGACAAAAGTACCAAGAGACCCAGTACTTC. This encodes CASSLTRGWGQKYQETQYF.

This clone was counted only a few times. This sequence joins TRBV28 and TRBJ2-7; 7 nucleotides line up with TRBD1. This CDR3 spans 16 amino acids. Germline CDR1 is MDHEN and CDR2 is SYDVKM. V gave up 5 bases and J gave up 5 bases; unmatched junction bases: 15. The CDR3 DNA reads as TGTGCCAGCAGTCCTATTAGTTTACGACAGGGCCACGAGCAGTACTTC. Protein sequence: CASSPISLRQGHEQYF.

V gene TRBV9 combines with J gene TRBJ1-1; D gene unclear. V lost 0 bases to trimming and J lost 5 bases, with 8 bases between them. Germline CDR1 is SGDLS and CDR2 is YYNGEE. The CDR3 is 13 amino acids. This CDR3 is CASSVEIFTEAFF. CDR3 DNA sequence: TGTGCCAGCAGCGTAGAAATCTTTACTGAAGCTTTCTTT.

The chain employs TRBV30 and TRBJ2-4; no firm D call. The CDR3 totals 16 residues. V was pared by 5 bases and J by 0 bases, with 17 bases between. CDR1 and CDR2 (germline): GTSNPN, SVGIG (reference sequence). CDR3 sequence reads: CAWEDGEVLAKNIQYF. The CDR3 DNA reads TGTGCCTGGGAAGACGGAGAGGTTTTAGCCAAAAACATTCAGTACTTC. The whole variable domain, filled in from reference TRBV30 and TRBJ2-4, reads SQTIHQWPATLVQPVGSPLSLECTVEGTSNPNLYWYRQAAGRGLQLLFYSVGIGQISSEVPQNLSASRPQDRQFILSSKKLLLSDSGFYLCAWEDGEVLAKNIQYFGAGTRLSVL.

The rearrangement uses TRBV20-1 and TRBJ2-3, with D hard to call. V lost 5 bases and J lost 6, with 9 bases in between. CDR1 and CDR2 from the germline V gene are DFQATT and SNEGSKA (reference sequence). This CDR3 is built from 11 residues. The CDR3 DNA sequence: TGCAGTGCTTGGGATCCGGATACGCAGTATTTT. This sequence encodes CSAWDPDTQYF.

The V and J genes are TRBV6-5 and TRBJ2-7, with 10 bases fitting TRBD2. Germline values: CDR1 MNHEY, CDR2 SVGAGI. This CDR3 has 15 residues. V was clipped by 5 bases and J by 5 bases; unmatched bases: 9. The CDR3 DNA reads TGTGCCAGCAGTGCAACTAGCGGGACGATCCACGAGCAGTACTTC. It encodes CASSATSGTIHEQYF.

The CDR3 loop is CASGVRTGLGVDTQYF. The CDR3 DNA reads as TGCGCCAGCGGAGTACGAACAGGGCTGGGGGTAGATACGCAGTATTTT. This chain joins TRBV5-1 and TRBJ2-3, with a possible D match to TRBD1 (6 bases). V lost 7 bases, J lost 5 bases, and 23 bases lay in between. Per germline, CDR1 SGHRS and CDR2 YFSETQ. CDR3 length: 16 amino acids.

The count of this clone is one. V usage is TRBV7-2 and J usage is TRBJ2-1; 9 nucleotides agree with TRBD2. Germline V gene sequence: CDR1 SGHTA, CDR2 FQGNSA. This CDR3 is 16 amino acids long. V shed 5 bases, J shed 4 bases, and the junction held 9 bases outside the gene matches. The CDR3 is CASSVRLAVTYNEQFF. CDR3 coding DNA: TGTGCCAGCAGCGTGCGACTAGCGGTCACGTACAATGAGCAGTTCTTC.

The chain carries TRBV6-1 and TRBJ2-1; D gene uncertain. V gave up 0 bases and J gave up 7 bases, with 7 bases separating them. Germline V gene sequence: CDR1 MNHNS, CDR2 SASEGT. This CDR3 is 13 amino acids long. CDR3 nucleotides: TGTGCCAGCAGTGAAGCCTCCGTTAATGAGCAGTTCTTC. This encodes CASSEASVNEQFF.

The J gene is TRBJ1-5, the V gene TRBV19, with D possibly being TRBD1 (5 bases). CDR3 length: 15 residues. The V end lost 4 bases, the J end lost 2 bases, and 12 bases lay between the germline ends. Germline values: CDR1 LNHDA, CDR2 SQIVND (reference sequence). The CDR3 bases are TGTGCCAGTAGTAGCGGGGCCGCGGGCAATCAGCCCCAGCATTTT. Its protein product is CASSSGAAGNQPQHF.

This clone was counted only a few times. The chain combines TRBV28 with TRBJ1-5, with D tentatively TRBD1 (6 bases). This CDR3 comprises 13 residues. V was clipped by 3 bases and J by 7 bases, with 10 bases between them. Germline CDR1 and CDR2: MDHEN and SYDVKM. For the CDR3, the DNA is TGTGCCAGCAGTTTGGGCAGGGGACAGCCCCAGCATTTT. Translated, it gives CASSLGRGQPQHF.

Only a few counts were recorded for this clone. The V and J genes are TRBV2 and TRBJ1-1, with 8 positions matching TRBD1. The ends lost 0 bases at V and 4 bases at J; junction bases unmatched: 4. CDR3 length equals 15 residues. The germline V gene has CDR1 SNHLY and CDR2 FYNNEI. In DNA form, the CDR3 reads TGTGCCAGCAGTGAAGCGCAGGGGGCGTTCACTGAAGCTTTCTTT. This codes for CASSEAQGAFTEAFF. Variable domain in full (rest from reference TRBV2 and TRBJ1-1): EPEVTQTPSHQVTQMGQEVILRCVPISNHLYFYWYRQILGQKVEFLVSFYNNEISEKSEIFDDQFSVERPDGSNFTLKIRSTKLEDSAMYFCASSEAQGAFTEAFFGQGTRLTVV.

The chain couples TRBV6-5 to TRBJ2-2; 8 nucleotides match TRBD2. CDR1 MNHEY and CDR2 SVGAGI come from the germline V gene. The CDR3 has 15 residues. V shed 6 bases, J shed 3 bases, and the junction held 6 bases outside the gene matches. DNA for the CDR3: TGTGCCAGCAGGCCCGGGACTAGTCACACCGGGGAGCTGTTTTTT. It specifies CASRPGTSHTGELFF.

The rearrangement links TRBV5-1 to TRBJ2-7; 14 positions match TRBD2. V shed 3 bases and J 6 bases; nucleotides not matched to a gene: 5. The CDR3 is 15 amino acids. Looked up from germline, CDR1 is SGHRS and CDR2 is YFSETQ. The CDR3: CASSYGLAGGSEQYV. The CDR3 DNA is TGCGCCAGCAGCTACGGACTAGCGGGAGGTAGCGAGCAGTACGTC.

The rearrangement uses TRBV7-2 and TRBJ1-1, with 7 bases matching TRBD1. The V gene's germline CDR1 is SGHTA and CDR2 FQGNSA. Trimming took 4 bases from V and 0 from J; bases not matched to a gene: 5. This CDR3 comprises 15 residues. CDR3 amino acids: CASSYFGTVNTEAFF. In DNA form, the CDR3 reads TGTGCCAGCAGCTATTTCGGGACAGTGAACACTGAAGCTTTCTTT.

V gene TRBV30 combines with J gene TRBJ1-1; D remains unclear. This CDR3 spans 12 amino acids. In germline, CDR1 is GTSNPN, CDR2 SVGIG (reference sequence). V lost 5 bases and J lost 1, with 8 bases in between. The CDR3 coding sequence is TGTGCCTGGTATCAGGAGAACACTGAAGCTTTCTTT. This encodes CAWYQENTEAFF.

This clone was detected once. This chain uses TRBV19 with TRBJ2-7; weak D call: TRBD1 (7 bases). Germline CDR1 reads LNHDA; CDR2 reads SQIVND (reference sequence). This CDR3 spans 15 amino acids. V was cut by 5 bases and J by 7 bases, with 21 bases left in between. The CDR3 spells CASSPNRAPGGEQYF. In DNA form, the CDR3 reads TGTGCCAGTAGTCCAAACAGGGCGCCAGGGGGGGAGCAGTACTTC.

The rearrangement joins TRBV7-9 to TRBJ2-7, with a weak D call TRBD1 (5 bases). Deletions cut 0 bases from V and 2 bases from J, with 14 bases between. Germline CDR1 SEHNR, CDR2 FQNEAQ (reference sequence). This CDR3 comprises 16 residues. The CDR3 nucleotides are TGTGCCAGCAGCTTAGCATACAGGCAGGTAACCTACGAGCAGTACTTC. Amino acid sequence: CASSLAYRQVTYEQYF.

V is TRBV4-1 and J is TRBJ2-7, with D tentatively TRBD2 (6 bases). The CDR3 consists of 15 residues. Germline lookup yields CDR1 MGHRA and CDR2 YSYEKL. The CDR3 DNA reads TGCGCCAGCAGCCAGGAGGGCTCCGTCTCCTGCGAGCAGTACGTC. Translated, it gives CASSQEGSVSCEQYV.

This clone was found a few times. V is TRBV25-1 and J is TRBJ2-4, with 10 nucleotides matching TRBD2. CDR3 length: 16 amino acids. V was pared by 1 base and J by 8 bases, with 8 bases of the junction left unmatched. Germline CDR1 is MGHDK and CDR2 is SYGVNS. For the CDR3, the DNA is TGTGCCAGCAGTGAATGGTCTAGCGGGAGTACGGACATTCAGTACTTC. Its translation: CASSEWSSGSTDIQYF.

The rearrangement uses TRBV7-2 and TRBJ2-7; D is unresolved. CDR1 and CDR2 from the germline V gene are SGHTA and FQGNSA. CDR3 length equals 15 residues. Trimming left V 5 bases short and J 0 bases short, with 14 bases between. The CDR3 DNA sequence: TGTGCCAGCAGCCAATCTCCCGTGAGCTCCTACGAGCAGTACTTC. Translation: CASSQSPVSSYEQYF.

The V and J genes are TRBV6-5 and TRBJ2-4, with TRBD2 matching 8 bases. This CDR3 is built from 14 residues. Germline CDR1 reads MNHEY; CDR2 reads SVGAGI. J was trimmed by 1 base and V by 5 bases; bases with no gene match: 1. The CDR3 nucleotides are TGTGCCAGCAGTACGGGGGGGGCCAAAAACATTCAGTACTTC. This codes for CASSTGGAKNIQYF.

The chain employs TRBV2 and TRBJ1-2, with a weak D call TRBD1 (5 bases). This CDR3 is built from 16 residues. The germline V gene encodes CDR1 SNHLY and CDR2 FYNNEI. V lost 7 bases, J lost 2 bases, and 20 bases lay in between. Written as DNA, the CDR3 is TGTGCCAGCATGAAGGGACGGGCAGAAATAAACTATGGCTACACCTTC. Translated: CASMKGRAEINYGYTF.

About this clone itself: Germline is not matched at one junction end, which may reflect a read error. The chain uses TRBV5-6 and TRBJ1-1, with D possibly matching TRBD1 (5 bases). This CDR3 is built from 13 residues. Germline values: CDR1 SGHDT, CDR2 YYEEEE. The CDR3 DNA reads as TGTGCCAGCAGCTGGACACAGAACACTGAGGCTTTCTTT. It codes for CASSWTQNTEAFF.

The chain couples TRBV21-1 to TRBJ2-7; the table's D call of TRBD1 was not tested on the DNA. TRBV21-1 is flagged as a pseudogene. CDR3 size: 16 residues. The CDR3 spells CASSNFRDRAWYEQYV. CDR3 nucleotide sequence: TGTGCCAGCAGCAACTTCCGGGACAGGGCTTGGTACGAGCAGTACGTC.

This clone has just a few counts. The chain joins TRBV28 to TRBJ1-5; D unresolved. Trimming removed 6 bases from V and 5 bases from J, with 11 bases in between. CDR1 and CDR2 (germline): MDHEN, SYDVKM. The CDR3 spans 13 residues. Here the CDR3 DNA reads TGTGCCAGCAGCCCCATTAACGATCAGCCCCAGCATTTT. Its translation is CASSPINDQPQHF.